The sample holds one count of the clone carrying this TCR beta chain. Some clones are missing from TCRdb's copy, which holds only in-frame ones; the method was immunoSEQ multiplex PCR. The sample shows nearly 15,000 clones, around three fifths of them seen only once. This sample was taken from a study of graft-versus-host responses after intestinal transplantation. This CDR3 contains 13 residues. Trimming removed 4 bases from V and 1 base from J, with 8 bases in between. The germline V gene has CDR1 SNHLY and CDR2 FYNNEI. The authors processed graft tissue to release intraepithelial and lamina propria lymphocytes.

This sample comprised ileum tissue, obtained 524 days after transplant. The V and J genes are TRBV2 and TRBJ2-7; no clear D gene. This sequence originates from a human patient who received an intestinal transplant, so some T cells may come from the graft donor. CDR3 DNA: TGTGCCAGCAGTGGTTATTTATCCTACGAGCAGTACTTC. It translates to CASSGYLSYEQYF.